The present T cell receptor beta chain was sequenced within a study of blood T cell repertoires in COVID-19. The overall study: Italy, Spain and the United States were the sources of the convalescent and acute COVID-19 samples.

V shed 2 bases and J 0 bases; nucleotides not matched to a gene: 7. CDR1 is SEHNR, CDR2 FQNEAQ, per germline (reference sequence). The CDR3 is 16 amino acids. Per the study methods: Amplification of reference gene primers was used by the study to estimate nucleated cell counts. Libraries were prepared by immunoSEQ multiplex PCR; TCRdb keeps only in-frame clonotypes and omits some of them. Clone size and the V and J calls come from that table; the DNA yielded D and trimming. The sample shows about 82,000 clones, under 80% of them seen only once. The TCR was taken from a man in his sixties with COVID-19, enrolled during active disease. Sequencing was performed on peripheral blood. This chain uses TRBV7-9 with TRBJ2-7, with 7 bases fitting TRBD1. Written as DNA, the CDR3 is TGTGCCAGCAGCTTAAGAGGGGGCGGCCTCTCCTACGAGCAGTACTTC. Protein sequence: CASSLRGGGLSYEQYF. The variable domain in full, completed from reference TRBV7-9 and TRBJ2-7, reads DTGVSQNPRHKITKRGQNVTFRCDPISEHNRLYWYRQTLGQGPEFLTYFQNEAQLEKSRLLSDRFSAERPKGSFSTLEIQRTEQGDSAMYLCASSLRGGGLSYEQYFGPGTRLTVT.